This TCR beta chain was identified during a study of T cells after yellow fever vaccination. Points from the study as a whole: Post-booster repertoires again held most primary-vaccination clones (about 95% CD4, roughly 89% CD8).

The germline CDR1 and CDR2 sequences are SQVTM and ANQGSEA. CDR3 length: 14 amino acids. Germline trimming cut 3 bases from V and 9 bases from J; bases unmatched to any gene: 8. TCRdb used MiXCR to reprocess the 5' RACE reads, holding one entry per CDR3 protein. The profile shows some 500,000 distinct CDR3 sequences, approximately 13% of them singletons. This clonotype was counted between two and nine times. The target antigen is unknown. The sample was PBMCs, taken on the day of the yellow fever booster vaccination. The chain links TRBV29-1 to TRBJ2-1; TRBD1 matches at 10 bases. The receptor was derived from a man aged 25 to 45 who received the YFV17D yellow fever vaccine. Written as DNA, the CDR3 is TGCAGCGTTGAGCCGGGACAGGGGCACCTTGAGCAGTTCTTC. Its translation: CSVEPGQGHLEQFF.